The clone carrying this T cell receptor (beta chain) was recorded a few times. These data belong to a study of blood T cells in healthy people across ages. V dropped 1 base and J dropped 3 bases, with 10 bases sitting between them. The CDR3 contains 14 residues. The germline CDR1 and CDR2 sequences are SGHTA and FQGNSA. Using a J-beta primer mix together with a sample-barcoded 5' primer, a second PCR was run for roughly 7 to 11 cycles. TCRdb re-derived calls from the 5' RACE reads in MiXCR, one entry per CDR3 protein. The sample shows hundreds of thousands of distinct CDR3 sequences, 40% to 50% of them seen only once.

This receptor was taken from a man aged 55 to 69 in good health. The sequencing input was blood. The genes are TRBV7-2 and TRBJ2-7; D uncertain. The DNA for the CDR3 is TGTGCCAGCAGCTTAGGGCGTCCCCTCTACGAGCAGTACTTC. Its translation: CASSLGRPLYEQYF.